One and the same sample provided the 20 T cell receptor beta chains below, sequenced in a study of blood T cell repertoires in COVID-19 (dated by TCRdb to 2018 to 2021). Library preparation employed the immunoSEQ multiplex PCR assay. This is the immuneACCESS table as TCRdb keeps it, with only in-frame sequences that have V and J called. A part of the clones is gone; compared with another copy, unresolved V genes explain less than half, and the rest is unexplained. Recorded for this sample are tens of thousands of clones; roughly 78% of them occurred a single time. In total, the top ten clones hold around 30% of the sample. Source material: peripheral blood. The receptors shown here come from a human donor in a cohort sampled during active COVID-19.

The chain uses TRBV11-2 and TRBJ2-4; weak D call: TRBD2 (6 bases). Germline V gene sequence: CDR1 SGHAT, CDR2 FQNNGV. Deletions cut 6 bases from V and 2 bases from J, with 11 bases between. This CDR3 has 14 amino acids. The DNA of the CDR3 is TGTGCCAGCAGAACCCTAGCGACCAAAAACATTCAGTACTTC. This sequence encodes CASRTLATKNIQYF.

The chain employs TRBV3-1 (or the pseudogene TRBV3-2) and TRBJ2-1; 12 bases agree with TRBD2. J lost 7 bases, V lost 3 bases, and 10 bases had no gene match. The CDR3 contains 17 residues. Germline CDR1 is LGHDT and CDR2 is YNNKEL (reference sequence). The DNA of the CDR3 is TGTGCCAGCAGCCAGCCGGGACTAGCGGGTCCAGCTAATGAGCAGTTCTTC. This gives the protein CASSQPGLAGPANEQFF.

The chain has TRBV5-8 and TRBJ2-7; D possibly corresponds to TRBD2 (6 bases). The germline V gene encodes CDR1 SGHTS and CDR2 YDEGEE. V lost 0 bases and J lost 3, with 10 bases in between. The CDR3 is 14 amino acids. The CDR3 loop is CASSLEAGYYEQYF. CDR3 DNA: TGTGCCAGCAGCTTGGAGGCGGGGTACTACGAGCAGTACTTC.

V and J are TRBV5-1 and TRBJ2-3, with 9 bases lining up with TRBD1. Losses at the gene ends were 4 bases for V and 6 bases for J; bases not matched to a gene: 6. Per the germline V gene, CDR1 is SGHRS and CDR2 is YFSETQ. The CDR3 spans 14 residues. The CDR3 bases are TGCGCCAGCAGCCCCGGGACAGGGAGGGATACGCAGTATTTT. Residues: CASSPGTGRDTQYF.

The sample holds one count of this clone. The gene calls are TRBV19 and TRBJ2-1; 7 bases match TRBD1. This CDR3 is built from 15 residues. Germline values: CDR1 LNHDA, CDR2 SQIVND (reference sequence). Trimming at V came to 5 bases and at J to 12 bases, leaving 16 bases not matched to a gene. The CDR3 DNA reads as TGTGCCAGTAGTCCCGTCGACAGGGTGGTTTTAGGGCAGTTCTTC. The encoded protein is CASSPVDRVVLGQFF.

This sequence joins TRBV28 and TRBJ2-3, with unresolved D. This CDR3 has 12 residues. Trimming stripped 3 bases from V and 3 bases from J, with 4 bases between. Per the germline V gene, CDR1 is MDHEN and CDR2 is SYDVKM. This CDR3 is CASSFSTDTQYF. Written as DNA, the CDR3 is TGTGCCAGCAGTTTTTCGACAGATACGCAGTATTTT.

CDR3 DNA sequence: TGTGCCAGCAGTCAGGACAGGGGGGCCACCTACGAGCAGTACTTC. This codes for CASSQDRGATYEQYF. V and J are TRBV6-5 and TRBJ2-7; 10 bases agree with TRBD1. CDR1 and CDR2 (germline): MNHEY, SVGAGI. The trim removed 5 bases at V and 2 bases at J, leaving 6 bases unmatched. This CDR3 comprises 15 residues.

The gene calls are TRBV19 and TRBJ1-2, with TRBD1 identical over 8 bases. Looked up from germline, CDR1 is LNHDA and CDR2 is SQIVND (reference sequence). The CDR3 loop spans 11 amino acids. V dropped 9 bases and J dropped 8; count of bases not matched to a gene: 5. CDR3 coding DNA: TGTGCCAGCGAACGGACAGGGGGCTACACCTTC. As protein: CASERTGGYTF.

This clone was recorded only once. The chain has TRBV19 and TRBJ1-5; TRBD1 agrees at 9 bases. The junction had 7 bases not matched to a gene; V was cut back by 10 bases and J by 3 bases. The germline gives CDR1 LNHDA, CDR2 SQIVND (reference sequence). This CDR3 contains 14 residues. CDR3: CATSDRGPNQPQHF. CDR3 in DNA: TGTGCCACCTCGGACAGGGGACCCAATCAGCCCCAGCATTTT.

This clone has only a few counts. The gene calls are TRBV30 and TRBJ1-1; 11 nucleotides match TRBD1. CDR3 size: 19 residues. The J segment lost 5 bases and the V segment lost 4 bases, leaving 21 bases of the junction unmatched. Looked up from germline, CDR1 is GTSNPN and CDR2 is SVGIG (reference sequence). CDR3 sequence: CAWIRSRWGQGGLGTEAFF. DNA for the CDR3: TGTGCCTGGATCCGGAGCCGGTGGGGACAGGGGGGATTGGGGACTGAAGCTTTCTTT.

This clone was seen many times. This sample includes further DNA sequences coding for the same CDR3. This chain links TRBV19 with TRBJ2-7, with 8 bases aligning to TRBD1. V lost 3 bases, J lost 4 bases, and 8 bases stayed unmatched. Germline values: CDR1 LNHDA, CDR2 SQIVND (reference sequence). This CDR3 is built from 15 residues. The CDR3 DNA is TGTGCCAGTAGTATCTCCGGGACAGGCGCGTACGAGCAGTACTTC. Residues: CASSISGTGAYEQYF.

The chain links TRBV6-5 to TRBJ2-7; 8 bases are a match to TRBD1. The V segment lost 5 bases and the J segment 3 bases; nucleotides outside the gene matches: 6. The CDR3 is 14 amino acids. Looked up from germline, CDR1 is MNHEY and CDR2 is SVGAGI. The CDR3 bases are TGTGCCAGCAGTCCCAATACAGGGGGCTACGAGCAGTACTTC. Its protein product is CASSPNTGGYEQYF.

DNA for the CDR3: TGTGCCACCAGCAGGGATACAGGGTTACGCTACACCTTC. Its protein product is CATSRDTGLRYTF. The gene calls are TRBV15 and TRBJ1-2, with a possible D match to TRBD1 (6 bases). The V and J ends lost 3 bases and 9 bases respectively, with 14 bases between them. Germline CDR1 reads LNHNV; CDR2 reads YYDKDF (reference sequence). This CDR3 has 13 amino acids.

This chain connects TRBV11-2 to TRBJ2-7, with 8 bases fitting TRBD2. V was pared by 4 bases and J by 4 bases, with 9 bases of the junction left unmatched. Germline values: CDR1 SGHAT, CDR2 FQNNGV. The length of the CDR3 is 15 residues. CDR3 protein: CASSSTSVKRYEQYF. CDR3 nucleotide sequence: TGTGCCAGCAGCTCGACTAGCGTGAAGAGGTACGAGCAGTACTTC. The complete variable domain, with remaining parts taken from reference TRBV11-2 and TRBJ2-7, reads EAGVAQSPRYKIIEKRQSVAFWCNPISGHATLYWYQQILGQGPKLLIQFQNNGVVDDSQLPKDRFSAERLKGVDSTLKIQPAKLEDSAVYLCASSSTSVKRYEQYFGPGTRLTVT.

This rearrangement joins TRBV15 to TRBJ2-7; D gene unclear. The CDR3 totals 12 residues. The germline V and J ends were trimmed by 1 base and 4 bases, with 5 bases remaining between them. The germline V gene has CDR1 LNHNV and CDR2 YYDKDF (reference sequence). Here the CDR3 reads CATSRAGYEQYF. CDR3 in DNA: TGTGCCACCAGCAGAGCCGGGTACGAGCAGTACTTC. The full variable domain, in which reference TRBV15 and TRBJ2-7 provide the parts outside the CDR3, is DAMVIQNPRYQVTQFGKPVTLSCSQTLNHNVMYWYQQKSSQAPKLLFHYYDKDFNNEADTPDNFQSRRPNTSFCFLDIRSPGLGDTAMYLCATSRAGYEQYFGPGTRLTVT.

This chain uses TRBV5-4 with TRBJ2-3; 10 bases fit TRBD1. CDR1 is SGHNT and CDR2 is YYREEE in the germline V gene (reference sequence). The CDR3 totals 15 residues. V was pared by 0 bases and J by 6 bases, with 4 bases of the junction left unmatched. The CDR3 coding sequence is TGTGCCAGCAGCTTGGGACAGGGGGCTTTGGATACGCAGTATTTT. The encoded protein is CASSLGQGALDTQYF.

The V gene is TRBV4-3, the J gene TRBJ2-3; 13 positions match TRBD2. The CDR3 spans 17 residues. The germline gives CDR1 LGHNA, CDR2 YSLEER. With V trimmed by 2 bases and J by 8 bases, 10 bases remained unmatched. CDR3 in amino acids: CASSQKLAGGQGTTQYF. CDR3 DNA sequence: TGCGCCAGCAGCCAAAAACTAGCGGGAGGGCAGGGTACTACGCAGTATTTT.

The gene calls are TRBV6-4 and TRBJ2-2; D remains unclear. Between the trimmed V and J ends, which lost 4 bases and 2 bases, there was a span of 8 bases. The CDR3 contains 14 residues. Germline V gene data show CDR1 as MRHNA and CDR2 as SNTAGT. This chain's CDR3 is CASSAVPNTGELFF. Here the CDR3 DNA reads TGTGCCAGCAGTGCGGTCCCCAACACCGGGGAGCTGTTTTTT.

This CDR3 is CASSTSTGAAYEQYF. As DNA, the CDR3 is TGTGCCAGCAGCACCTCGACAGGGGCGGCTTACGAGCAGTACTTC. The rearrangement joins TRBV7-8 to TRBJ2-7, with 8 bases that match TRBD1. Germline CDR1 and CDR2: SGHVS and FQNEAQ. This CDR3 contains 15 residues. Trimming took 5 bases from V and 4 from J; bases not matched to a gene: 10.

The CDR3: CAWNQQGFRYNSPLHF. CDR3 bases: TGTGCCTGGAACCAACAGGGGTTCCGTTATAATTCACCCCTCCACTTT. The rearrangement joins TRBV30 to TRBJ1-6, with 7 bases aligning to TRBD1. The CDR3 spans 16 residues. In germline, CDR1 is GTSNPN, CDR2 SVGIG (reference sequence). V lost 4 bases and J lost 4; bases outside the gene matches: 10.